This TCR beta chain originates from a study of response to subunit inactivated influenza vaccine. Study findings and constraints: With each seasonal influenza vaccination, the authors suggested, few new T cells are recruited.

TCRdb re-called the RT-PCR reads with MiXCR, one entry per CDR3 protein. Among 500,000 to 750,000 distinct CDR3 sequences listed, around 15% were seen once. CDR3 length: 16 residues. Germline-derived CDR1 and CDR2 are LGHDT and YNNKEL (reference sequence). V was shortened by 0 bases and J by 5 bases, with 16 bases between the two germline ends. A remark on this clonotype: What it binds is unknown.

Sequenced here: PBMCs from blood, sampled less than 13 days after vaccination. The TCR was taken from a man aged 45-65 years who received an inactivated influenza vaccine. This chain links TRBV3-1 with TRBJ2-5, with a possible D match to TRBD2 (7 bases). For the CDR3, the DNA is TGTGCCAGCAGCCAAGATTGGGGGGGCCGTTTGGAGACCCAGTACTTC. Protein sequence: CASSQDWGGRLETQYF.